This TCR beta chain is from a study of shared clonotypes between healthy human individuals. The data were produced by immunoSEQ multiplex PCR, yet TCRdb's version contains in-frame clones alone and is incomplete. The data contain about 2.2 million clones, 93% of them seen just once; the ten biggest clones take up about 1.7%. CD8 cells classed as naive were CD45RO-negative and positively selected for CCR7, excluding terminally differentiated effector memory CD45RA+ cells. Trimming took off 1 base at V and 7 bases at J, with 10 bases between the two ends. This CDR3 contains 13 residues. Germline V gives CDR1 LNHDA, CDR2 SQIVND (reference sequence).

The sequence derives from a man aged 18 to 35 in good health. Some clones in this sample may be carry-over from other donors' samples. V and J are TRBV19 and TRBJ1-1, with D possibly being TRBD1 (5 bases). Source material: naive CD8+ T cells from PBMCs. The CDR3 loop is CASSIGGGGEAFF. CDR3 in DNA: TGTGCCAGTAGTATAGGGGGCGGAGGTGAAGCTTTCTTT.